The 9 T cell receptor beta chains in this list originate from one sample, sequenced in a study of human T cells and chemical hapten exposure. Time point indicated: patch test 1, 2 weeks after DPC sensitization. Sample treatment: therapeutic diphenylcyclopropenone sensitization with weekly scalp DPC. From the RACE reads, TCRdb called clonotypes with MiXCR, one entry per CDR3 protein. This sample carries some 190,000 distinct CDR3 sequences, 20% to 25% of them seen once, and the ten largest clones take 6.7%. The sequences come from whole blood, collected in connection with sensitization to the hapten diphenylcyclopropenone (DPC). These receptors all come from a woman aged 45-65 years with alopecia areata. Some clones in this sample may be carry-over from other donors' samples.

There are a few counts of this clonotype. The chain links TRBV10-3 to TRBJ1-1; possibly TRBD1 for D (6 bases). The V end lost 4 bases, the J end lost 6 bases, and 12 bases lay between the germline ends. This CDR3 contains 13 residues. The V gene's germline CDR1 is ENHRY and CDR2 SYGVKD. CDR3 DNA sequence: TGTGCCATCAGTGTTGGGGCAGGGGCTGAAGCTTTCTTT. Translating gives CAISVGAGAEAFF.

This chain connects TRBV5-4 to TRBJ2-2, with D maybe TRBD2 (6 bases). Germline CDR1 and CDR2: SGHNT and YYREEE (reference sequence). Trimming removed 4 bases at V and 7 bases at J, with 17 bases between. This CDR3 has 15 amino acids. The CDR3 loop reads CASSPFEGAGGELFF. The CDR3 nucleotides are TGTGCCAGCAGCCCTTTTGAGGGAGCGGGCGGGGAGCTGTTTTTT.

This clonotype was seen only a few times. CDR3 sequence: CASSVAGSAGNTIYF. CDR3 sequence (DNA): TGTGCCAGCAGCGTAGCGGGGTCTGCCGGAAACACCATATATTTT. The rearrangement links TRBV9 to TRBJ1-3; D is unresolved. Trimming shortened V by 0 bases and J by 4 bases, and 11 bases separated the two germline ends. The length of the CDR3 is 15 residues. Germline V gene lookup returns CDR1 SGDLS and CDR2 YYNGEE.

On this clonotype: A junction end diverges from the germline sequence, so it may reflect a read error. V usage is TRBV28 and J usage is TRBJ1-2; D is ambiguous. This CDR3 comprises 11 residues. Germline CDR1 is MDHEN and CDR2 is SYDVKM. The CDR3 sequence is CVSAPNYGYTF. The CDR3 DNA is TGTGTCAGCGCACCTAACTATGGCTACACCTTC.

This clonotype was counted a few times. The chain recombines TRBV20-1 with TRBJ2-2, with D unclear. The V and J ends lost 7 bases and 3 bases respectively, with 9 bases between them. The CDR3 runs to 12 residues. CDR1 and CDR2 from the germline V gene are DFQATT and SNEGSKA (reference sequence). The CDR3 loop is CSGAGHTGELFF. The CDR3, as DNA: TGCAGTGGTGCCGGGCACACCGGGGAGCTGTTTTTT.

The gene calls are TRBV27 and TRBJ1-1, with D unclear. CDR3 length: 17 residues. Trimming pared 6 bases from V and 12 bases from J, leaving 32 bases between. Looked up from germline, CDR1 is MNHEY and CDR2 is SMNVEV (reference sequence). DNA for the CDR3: TGTGCCAGCAGAGGATTCTTTGTTTTAGAAGCGGGAATGGGGACTTTCTTT. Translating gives CASRGFFVLEAGMGTFF.

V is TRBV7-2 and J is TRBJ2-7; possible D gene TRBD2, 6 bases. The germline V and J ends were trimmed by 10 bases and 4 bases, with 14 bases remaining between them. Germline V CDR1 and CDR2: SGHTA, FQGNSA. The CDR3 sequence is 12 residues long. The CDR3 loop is CANQEGLYEQYF. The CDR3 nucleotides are TGTGCCAACCAAGAGGGACTGTACGAGCAGTACTTC.

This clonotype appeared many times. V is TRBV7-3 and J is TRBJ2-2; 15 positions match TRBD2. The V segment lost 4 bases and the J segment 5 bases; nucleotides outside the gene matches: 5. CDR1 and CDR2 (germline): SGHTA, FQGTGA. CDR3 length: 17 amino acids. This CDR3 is CASSSPGTSGRTGELFF. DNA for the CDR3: TGTGCCAGCAGCTCCCCCGGGACTAGCGGGAGGACCGGGGAGCTGTTTTTT.

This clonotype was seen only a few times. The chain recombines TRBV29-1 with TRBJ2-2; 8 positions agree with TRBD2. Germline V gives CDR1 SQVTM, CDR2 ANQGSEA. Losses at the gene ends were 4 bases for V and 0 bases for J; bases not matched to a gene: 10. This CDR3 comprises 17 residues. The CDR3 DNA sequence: TGCAGCGTTGTCAACCCGGGACTAGACGCGAACACCGGGGAGCTGTTTTTT. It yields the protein CSVVNPGLDANTGELFF.